This T cell receptor beta chain was captured by sequencing in a study of response to subunit inactivated influenza vaccine. Overall study results and limits: The authors put forward the suggestion that each seasonal influenza vaccination may bring in only a limited number of new T cells.

This clonotype was found a few times. Its antigen is unidentified. This CDR3 comprises 15 residues. Trimming took off 0 bases at V and 7 bases at J, with 15 bases between the two ends. Germline CDR1 MGHRA, CDR2 YSYEKL. TCRdb recomputed calls from the RT-PCR reads with MiXCR, one row per CDR3 protein. This sample yields 450,000 to 700,000 distinct CDR3 sequences, of which 12% to 15% are seen a single time; 8.5% to 14% belongs to the top ten. V is TRBV4-1 and J is TRBJ2-5, with D unresolved. The sample here was PBMCs from blood, taken 12 days after vaccination. The TCR was taken from a man aged 45 to 65 who received an inactivated influenza vaccine. The CDR3 sequence: CASSQESLWKGTQYF. The CDR3 nucleotides read TGCGCCAGCAGCCAAGAATCGTTATGGAAGGGGACCCAGTACTTC.